The 12 T cell receptor beta chains reported below all come from one sample, sequenced in a study of T cell responses to AZD1222 COVID-19 vaccine. Sequencing was performed with immunoSEQ multiplex PCR; in TCRdb, only in-frame clones are kept and a portion is missing. The top ten clones hold 18% of a sample with 95,000 to 110,000 clones, 89% of them seen once. Sequences were derived from peripheral blood, sampled on day 0 of AZD1222 vaccination. The receptor source for this set is an adult in good health.

This clone was seen once. This chain connects TRBV4-1 to TRBJ1-1; 7 nucleotides match TRBD1. Germline-derived CDR1 and CDR2 are MGHRA and YSYEKL. The CDR3 has 14 residues. V lost 4 bases, J lost 5 bases, and 7 bases stayed unmatched. CDR3 in amino acids: CASSPDRVWTEAFF. The CDR3, as DNA: TGCGCCAGCAGCCCCGACAGGGTATGGACTGAAGCTTTCTTT.

This sequence joins TRBV7-6 and TRBJ2-1, with D maybe TRBD1 (6 bases). Trimming pared 5 bases from V and 8 bases from J, leaving 10 bases between. The germline CDR1 and CDR2 sequences are SGHVS and FNYEAQ. The CDR3 extends over 12 amino acids. The CDR3 DNA reads TGTGCCAGCAGCCCTAAGGGGGATGAGCAGTTCTTC. Translating gives CASSPKGDEQFF. Filled out from reference TRBV7-6 and TRBJ2-1, the complete variable domain reads GAGVSQSPRYKVTKRGQDVALRCDPISGHVSLYWYRQALGQGPEFLTYFNYEAQQDKSGLPNDRFSAERPEGSISTLTIQRTEQRDSAMYRCASSPKGDEQFFGPGTRLTVL.

The chain uses TRBV5-1 and TRBJ2-3, with D perhaps matching TRBD2 (6 bases). This CDR3 comprises 12 residues. Germline values: CDR1 SGHRS, CDR2 YFSETQ. Trimming pared 3 bases from V and 5 bases from J, leaving 7 bases between. The DNA for the CDR3 is TGCGCCAGCAGCTGGCGGGAAGATACGCAGTATTTT. It yields the protein CASSWREDTQYF.

The V and J genes are TRBV3-1 (or the pseudogene TRBV3-2) and TRBJ1-1; TRBD1 agrees at 7 bases. The CDR3 covers 14 residues. V lost 4 bases to trimming and J lost 5 bases; unmatched junction nucleotides: 7. From germline, CDR1 is LGHDT and CDR2 YNNKEL (reference sequence). CDR3 DNA: TGTGCCAGCAGCCCTTGGACAGGAGAAACTGAAGCTTTCTTT. Its translation is CASSPWTGETEAFF.

V and J are TRBV12-3 or TRBV12-4 and TRBJ1-5, with D unresolved. The CDR3 is 13 residues long. V gave up 0 bases and J gave up 7 bases, with 7 bases separating them. The CDR3 coding sequence is TGTGCCAGCAGTTTAGCGCGGTTCCAGCCCCAGCATTTT. It is translated as CASSLARFQPQHF.

The rearrangement joins TRBV9 to TRBJ1-2, with D tentatively TRBD1 (6 bases). The CDR3 runs 15 residues. The germline gives CDR1 SGDLS, CDR2 YYNGEE. Trimming took off 2 bases at V and 6 bases at J, with 17 bases between the two ends. The DNA for the CDR3 is TGTGCCAGCAGCGTGGAACAGGGAGGGGGGGATGGCTACACCTTC. Amino acid sequence: CASSVEQGGGDGYTF.

This chain links TRBV7-2 with TRBJ2-3; D uncertain. Deletions cut 5 bases from V and 1 base from J, with 13 bases between. This CDR3 contains 15 residues. Looked up from germline, CDR1 is SGHTA and CDR2 is FQGNSA. Here the CDR3 reads CASSLGVVRTDTQYF. The DNA for the CDR3 is TGTGCCAGCAGCCTTGGGGTAGTCCGCACAGATACGCAGTATTTT.

This chain links TRBV6-1 with TRBJ1-5; D gene unclear. The CDR3 length is 15 residues. Germline values: CDR1 MNHNS, CDR2 SASEGT. V was cut by 2 bases and J by 10 bases, with 18 bases left in between. CDR3 region: CASSEPSGQVPPQHF. As DNA, the CDR3 is TGTGCCAGCAGTGAACCCTCGGGCCAGGTACCCCCCCAGCATTTT.

The chain carries TRBV6-5 and TRBJ2-1; possibly TRBD2 for D (7 bases). This CDR3 comprises 16 residues. Between the trimmed V and J ends, which lost 2 bases and 5 bases, there was a span of 16 bases. The germline CDR1 and CDR2 sequences are MNHEY and SVGAGI. CDR3 bases: TGTGCCAGCAGTTACATTGGGGGGGCCCAACACAATGAGCAGTTCTTC. Residues: CASSYIGGAQHNEQFF.

The chain has TRBV10-1 and TRBJ1-1; D is perhaps TRBD1 (6 bases). CDR3 length equals 16 residues. Germline V gene sequence: CDR1 WNHNN, CDR2 SYGVQD (reference sequence). The ends were cut back, 2 bases at V and 1 base at J, with 14 bases in the middle. The CDR3 nucleotides read TGCGCCAGCAGTGAGACAGGGCGTTACGGGAACACTGAAGCTTTCTTT. Translating gives CASSETGRYGNTEAFF.

CDR3 protein: CASSATIGRATGELFF. The CDR3 DNA follows: TGTGCCAGCAGCGCCACAATAGGTCGGGCCACCGGGGAGCTGTTTTTT. The chain links TRBV7-6 to TRBJ2-2, with D unclear. Germline V lookup: CDR1 SGHVS, CDR2 FNYEAQ. V was pared by 5 bases and J by 4 bases, with 17 bases between. The CDR3 spans 16 residues.

This clone was seen just once. The chain carries TRBV7-3 and TRBJ2-7; a possible D gene is TRBD1 (5 bases). Germline CDR1 reads SGHTA; CDR2 reads FQGTGA. Trimming took off 0 bases at V and 5 bases at J, with 8 bases between the two ends. The CDR3 runs to 13 residues. CDR3 sequence reads: CASSLTGHDEQYF. The DNA for the CDR3 is TGTGCCAGCAGCTTAACCGGACACGACGAGCAGTACTTC. Full variable domain (remainder filled in from reference TRBV7-3 and TRBJ2-7): GAGVSQTPSNKVTEKGKYVELRCDPISGHTALYWYRQSLGQGPEFLIYFQGTGAADDSGLPNDRFFAVRPEGSVSTLKIQRTERGDSAVYLCASSLTGHDEQYFGPGTRLTVT.